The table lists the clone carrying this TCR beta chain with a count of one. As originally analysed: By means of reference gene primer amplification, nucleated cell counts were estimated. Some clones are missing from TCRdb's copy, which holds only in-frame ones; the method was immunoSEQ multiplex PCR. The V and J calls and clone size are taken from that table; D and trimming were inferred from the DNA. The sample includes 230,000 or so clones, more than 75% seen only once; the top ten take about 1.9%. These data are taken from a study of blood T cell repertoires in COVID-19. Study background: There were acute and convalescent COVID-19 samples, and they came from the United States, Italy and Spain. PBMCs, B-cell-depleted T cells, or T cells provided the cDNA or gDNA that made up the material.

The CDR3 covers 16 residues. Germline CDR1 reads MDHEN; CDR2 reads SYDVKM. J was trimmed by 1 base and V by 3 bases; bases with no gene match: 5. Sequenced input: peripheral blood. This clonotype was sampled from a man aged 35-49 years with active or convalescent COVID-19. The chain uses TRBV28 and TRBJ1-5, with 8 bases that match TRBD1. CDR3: CASSFAGGGSNQPQHF. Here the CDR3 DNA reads TGTGCCAGCAGTTTTGCAGGGGGCGGAAGCAATCAGCCCCAGCATTTT.